This T cell receptor beta chain appears in the sequencing data of a study of blood T cell repertoires in COVID-19. This table comes from immunoSEQ multiplex PCR, and its TCRdb copy is limited to in-frame clones, with some not included. The sample lists approximately 150,000 clones; roughly 84% were seen once. This clone occurred many times. The germline V and J ends were trimmed by 8 bases and 9 bases, with 23 bases remaining between them. This CDR3 spans 14 amino acids. CDR1 MNHEY and CDR2 SVGAGI come from the germline V gene. The gene calls are TRBV6-5 and TRBJ2-7, with D uncertain. This TCR derives from a man aged 65-85 years who had been exposed to COVID-19. Sequencing was carried out using PBMCs or T cells enriched from blood (not recorded which). The CDR3 DNA follows: TGTGCCAGCCACCGCTTAGGAGTTACCACGGGGCAGTACTTC. This encodes CASHRLGVTTGQYF.